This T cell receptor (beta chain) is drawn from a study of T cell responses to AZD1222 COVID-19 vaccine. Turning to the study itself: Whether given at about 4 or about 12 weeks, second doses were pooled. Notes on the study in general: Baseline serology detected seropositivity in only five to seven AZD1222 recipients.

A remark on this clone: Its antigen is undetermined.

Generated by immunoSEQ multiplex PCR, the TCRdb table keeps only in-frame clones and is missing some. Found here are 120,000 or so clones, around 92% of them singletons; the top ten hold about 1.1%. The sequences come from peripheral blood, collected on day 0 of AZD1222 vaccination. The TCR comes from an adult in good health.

CDR3 nucleotide sequence: TGTGCCAGCAGTTCACTACCTGGGACTAGCGGGAGCTACGAGCAGTACTTC. Protein product: CASSSLPGTSGSYEQYF. This chain links TRBV28 with TRBJ2-7; 14 bases agree with TRBD2. J gave up 3 bases and V 4 bases, and 8 bases lay outside the gene matches. Germline CDR1 MDHEN, CDR2 SYDVKM. The CDR3 is 17 amino acids.